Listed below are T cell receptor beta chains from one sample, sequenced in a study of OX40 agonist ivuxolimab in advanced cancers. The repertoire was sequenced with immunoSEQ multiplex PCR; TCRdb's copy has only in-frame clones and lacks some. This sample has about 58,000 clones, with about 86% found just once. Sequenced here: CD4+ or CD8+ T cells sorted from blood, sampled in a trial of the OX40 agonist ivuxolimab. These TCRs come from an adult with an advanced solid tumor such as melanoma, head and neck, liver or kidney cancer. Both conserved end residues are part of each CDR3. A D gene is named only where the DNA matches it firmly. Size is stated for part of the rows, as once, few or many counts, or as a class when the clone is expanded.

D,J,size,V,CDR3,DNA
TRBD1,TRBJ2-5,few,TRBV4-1,CASSQDIGTGGGGETQYF,TGCGCCAGCAGCCAAGATATTGGGACAGGGGGCGGGGGAGAGACCCAGTACTTC
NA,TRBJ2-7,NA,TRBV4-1,CASSQEGRTAYEQYF,TGCGCCAGCAGCCAAGAGGGTAGGACAGCCTACGAGCAGTACTTC
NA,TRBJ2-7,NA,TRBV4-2,CASSQDKRANYYEQYF,TGTGCCAGCAGCCAAGATAAGAGGGCAAATTACTACGAGCAGTACTTC
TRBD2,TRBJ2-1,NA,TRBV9,CASSVGGGGGGNEQFF,TGTGCCAGCAGCGTAGGTGGCGGGGGAGGCGGCAATGAGCAGTTCTTC
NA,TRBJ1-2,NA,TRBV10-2,CASSESAGIYGYTF,TGCGCCAGCAGTGAGTCGGCGGGCATATATGGCTACACCTTC
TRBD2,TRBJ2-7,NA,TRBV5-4,CASTPSLTVAGASYEQYF,TGTGCCAGCACCCCCAGTCTTACGGTAGCGGGAGCCTCCTACGAGCAGTACTTC
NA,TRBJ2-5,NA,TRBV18,CASSPPRRGKETQYF,TGTGCCAGCTCACCACCTCGACGGGGTAAAGAGACCCAGTACTTC
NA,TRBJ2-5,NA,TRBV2,CASTKENGVLAQYF,TGTGCCAGCACCAAGGAAAATGGGGTCTTGGCCCAGTACTTC
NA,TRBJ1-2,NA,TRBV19,CASSIGAGRANYGYTF,TGTGCCAGTAGTATAGGCGCGGGTAGAGCTAACTATGGCTACACCTTC
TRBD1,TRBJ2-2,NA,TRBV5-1,CASSSLSTGGRSGELFF,TGCGCCAGCAGCTCCTTGTCGACAGGGGGACGGTCCGGGGAGCTGTTTTTT
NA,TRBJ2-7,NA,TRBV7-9,CASSSWTDEQYF,TGTGCCAGCAGCTCCTGGACCGACGAGCAGTACTTC
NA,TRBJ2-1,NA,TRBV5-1,CASSPGTHNEQFF,TGCGCCAGCAGCCCGGGGACCCACAATGAGCAGTTCTTC
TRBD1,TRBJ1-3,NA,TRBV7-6,CASSRGQGYTGNTIYF,TGTGCCAGCAGCCGAGGACAGGGCTATACTGGAAACACCATATATTTT
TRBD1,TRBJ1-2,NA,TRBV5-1,CASSSFLGQGDGYTF,TGCGCCAGCAGCTCCTTTTTGGGACAGGGTGATGGCTACACCTTC
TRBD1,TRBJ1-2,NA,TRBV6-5,CASSLGTGANYGYTF,TGTGCCAGCAGTTTGGGGACAGGCGCAAACTATGGCTACACCTTC
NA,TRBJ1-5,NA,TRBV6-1,CASSDYSNQPQHF,TGTGCCAGCAGTGATTATAGCAATCAGCCCCAGCATTTT
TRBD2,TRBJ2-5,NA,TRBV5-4,CASSLYLAGQETQYF,TGTGCCAGCAGCTTGTACCTAGCGGGGCAAGAGACCCAGTACTTC
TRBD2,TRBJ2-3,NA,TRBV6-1,CASISRGTWADTQYF,TGTGCCAGCATCTCGCGGGGGACGTGGGCAGATACGCAGTATTTT
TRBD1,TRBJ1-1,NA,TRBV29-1,CSSAGGWKTEAFF,TGCAGCTCCGCAGGGGGATGGAAAACTGAAGCTTTCTTT
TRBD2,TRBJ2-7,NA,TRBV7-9,CASSLGAGGREQYF,TGTGCCAGCAGCTTAGGAGCGGGAGGGCGTGAGCAGTACTTC
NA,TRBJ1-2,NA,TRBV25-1,CASKTEQGYGYTF,TGTGCCAGCAAGACAGAACAAGGGTATGGCTACACCTTC
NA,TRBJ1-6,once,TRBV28,CASTGGWNSPLHF,TGTGCCAGCACTGGAGGGTGGAATTCACCCCTCCACTTT
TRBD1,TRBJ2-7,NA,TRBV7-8,CASSFRQGFEQYF,TGTGCCAGCAGCTTTCGACAGGGATTCGAGCAGTACTTC
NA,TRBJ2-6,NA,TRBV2,CASSVLPGGSGANVLTF,TGTGCCAGCAGTGTCCTACCAGGAGGGTCTGGGGCCAACGTCCTGACTTTC
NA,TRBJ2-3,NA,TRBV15,CATSRYNTDTQYF,TGTGCCACCAGCAGGTACAACACAGATACGCAGTATTTT
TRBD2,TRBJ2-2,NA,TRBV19,CASSAGTSGTAGGELFF,TGTGCCAGTAGTGCCGGGACTAGCGGGACCGCGGGCGGGGAGCTGTTTTTT
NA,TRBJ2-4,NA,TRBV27,CASSFRSGKAKNIQYF,TGTGCCAGCAGTTTTAGGTCCGGGAAAGCCAAAAACATTCAGTACTTC
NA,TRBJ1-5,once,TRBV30,CAWSALAGLGNQPQHF,TGTGCCTGGAGTGCCCTAGCAGGGCTGGGCAATCAGCCCCAGCATTTT
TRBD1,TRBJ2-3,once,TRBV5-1,CASRQGSPTDTQYF,TGCGCCAGCAGACAGGGGTCCCCCACAGATACGCAGTATTTT
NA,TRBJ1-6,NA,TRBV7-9,CASSLTGAGSPLHF,TGTGCCAGCAGCTTAACCGGGGCTGGATCACCCCTCCACTTT
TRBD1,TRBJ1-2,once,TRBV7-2,CASSLGGQGASSGYTF,TGTGCCAGCAGCTTAGGGGGGCAGGGGGCTTCTTCTGGCTACACCTTC
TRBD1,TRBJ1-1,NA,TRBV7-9,CASSSGTGETEAFF,TGTGCCAGCAGCTCCGGGACAGGAGAGACTGAAGCTTTCTTT
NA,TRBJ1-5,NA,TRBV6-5,CASSYSRGNSNQPQHF,TGTGCCAGCAGTTACTCTCGCGGAAATAGCAATCAGCCCCAGCATTTT
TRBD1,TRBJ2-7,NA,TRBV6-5,CASSYLRDSSYEQYF,TGTGCCAGCAGTTACCTAAGGGACAGCTCCTACGAGCAGTACTTC
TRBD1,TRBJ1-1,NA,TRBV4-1,CASSQAFHRQGSTEAFF,TGCGCCAGCAGCCAAGCCTTCCATCGACAGGGAAGCACTGAAGCTTTCTTT
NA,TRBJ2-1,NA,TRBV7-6,CASSAPSFSGGNEQFF,TGTGCCAGCAGCGCCCCCAGCTTCTCGGGCGGTAATGAGCAGTTCTTC
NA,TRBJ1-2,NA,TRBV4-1,CASSQDGAGYGYTF,TGCGCCAGCAGCCAAGACGGCGCTGGCTATGGCTACACCTTC
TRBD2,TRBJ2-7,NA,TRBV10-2,CATTSTAGTHEQYF,TGCGCCACGACATCGACAGCGGGGACCCACGAGCAGTACTTC
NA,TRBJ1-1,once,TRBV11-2,CASSLVGLNTEAFF,TGTGCCAGCAGCTTAGTCGGACTAAACACTGAAGCTTTCTTT